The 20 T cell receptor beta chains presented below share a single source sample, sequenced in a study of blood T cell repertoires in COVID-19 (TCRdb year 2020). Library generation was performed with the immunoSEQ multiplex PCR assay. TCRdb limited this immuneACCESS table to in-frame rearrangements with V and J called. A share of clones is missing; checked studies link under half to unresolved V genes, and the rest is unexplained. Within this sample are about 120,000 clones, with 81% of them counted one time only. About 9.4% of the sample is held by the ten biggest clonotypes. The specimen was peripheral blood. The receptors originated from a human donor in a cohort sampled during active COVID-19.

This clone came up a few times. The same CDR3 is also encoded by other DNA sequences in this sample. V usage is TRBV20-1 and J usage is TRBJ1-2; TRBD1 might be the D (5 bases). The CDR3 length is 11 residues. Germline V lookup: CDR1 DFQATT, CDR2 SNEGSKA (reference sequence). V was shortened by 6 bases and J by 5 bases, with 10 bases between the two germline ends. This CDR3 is CSAGAGYGYTF. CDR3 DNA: TGCAGTGCAGGGGCAGGATATGGCTACACCTTC.

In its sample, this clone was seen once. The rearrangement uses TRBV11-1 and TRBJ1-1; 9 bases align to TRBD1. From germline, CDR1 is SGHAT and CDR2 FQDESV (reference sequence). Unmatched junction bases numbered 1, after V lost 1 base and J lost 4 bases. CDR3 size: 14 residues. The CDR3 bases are TGTGCCAGCAGCTTAGGGGACAGGGCCACTGAAGCTTTCTTT. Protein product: CASSLGDRATEAFF.

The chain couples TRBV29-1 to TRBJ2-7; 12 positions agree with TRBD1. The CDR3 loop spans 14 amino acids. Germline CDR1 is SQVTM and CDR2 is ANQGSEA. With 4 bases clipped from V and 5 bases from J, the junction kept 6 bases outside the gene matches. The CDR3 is CSVAPGTGGDEQYF. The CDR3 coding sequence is TGCAGCGTTGCCCCCGGGACAGGGGGCGACGAGCAGTACTTC.

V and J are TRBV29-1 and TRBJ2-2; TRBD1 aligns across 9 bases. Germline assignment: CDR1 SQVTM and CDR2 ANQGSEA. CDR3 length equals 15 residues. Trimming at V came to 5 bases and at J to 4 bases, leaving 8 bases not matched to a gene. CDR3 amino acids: CSVNRDREGTGELFF. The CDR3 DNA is TGCAGCGTTAACCGGGACAGGGAGGGCACCGGGGAGCTGTTTTTT.

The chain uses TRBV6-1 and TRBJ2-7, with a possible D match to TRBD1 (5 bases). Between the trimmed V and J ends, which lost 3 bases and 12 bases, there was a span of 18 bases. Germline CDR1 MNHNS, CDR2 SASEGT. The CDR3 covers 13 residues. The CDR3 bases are TGTGCCAGCAGTGACATCAGAGAGCAGGGCCTGTACTTC. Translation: CASSDIREQGLYF.

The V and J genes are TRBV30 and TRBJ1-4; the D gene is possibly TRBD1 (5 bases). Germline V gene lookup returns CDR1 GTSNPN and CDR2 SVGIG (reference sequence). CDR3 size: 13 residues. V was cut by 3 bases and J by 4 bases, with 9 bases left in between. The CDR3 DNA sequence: TGTGCCTGGAGACAGGAGCTTAATGAAAAACTGTTTTTT. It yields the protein CAWRQELNEKLFF.

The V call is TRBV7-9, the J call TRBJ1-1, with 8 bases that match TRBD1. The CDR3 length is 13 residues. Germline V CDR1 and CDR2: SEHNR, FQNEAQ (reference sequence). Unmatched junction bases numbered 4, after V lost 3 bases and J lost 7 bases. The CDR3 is CASSLMTGDEAFF. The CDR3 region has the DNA TGTGCCAGCAGCTTGATGACAGGGGATGAAGCTTTCTTT.

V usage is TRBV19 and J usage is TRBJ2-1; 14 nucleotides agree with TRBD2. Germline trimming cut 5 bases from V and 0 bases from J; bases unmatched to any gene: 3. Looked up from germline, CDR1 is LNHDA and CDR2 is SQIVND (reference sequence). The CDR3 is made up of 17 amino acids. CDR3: CASSRLAGGASYNEQFF. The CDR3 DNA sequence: TGTGCCAGTAGTCGACTAGCGGGGGGGGCCTCCTACAATGAGCAGTTCTTC.

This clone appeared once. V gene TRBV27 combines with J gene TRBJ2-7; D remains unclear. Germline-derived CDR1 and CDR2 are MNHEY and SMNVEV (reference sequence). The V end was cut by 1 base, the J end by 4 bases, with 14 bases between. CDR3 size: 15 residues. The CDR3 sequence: CASSLWRGAIYEQYF. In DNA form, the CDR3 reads TGTGCCAGCAGTTTATGGCGAGGAGCCATTTACGAGCAGTACTTC.

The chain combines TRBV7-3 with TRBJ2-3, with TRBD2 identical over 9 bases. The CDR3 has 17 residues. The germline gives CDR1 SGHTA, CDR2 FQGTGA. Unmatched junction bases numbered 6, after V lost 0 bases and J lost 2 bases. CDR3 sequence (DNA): TGTGCCAGCAGCTTAACGGGTCTAGCGGGGAACACAGATACGCAGTATTTT. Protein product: CASSLTGLAGNTDTQYF.

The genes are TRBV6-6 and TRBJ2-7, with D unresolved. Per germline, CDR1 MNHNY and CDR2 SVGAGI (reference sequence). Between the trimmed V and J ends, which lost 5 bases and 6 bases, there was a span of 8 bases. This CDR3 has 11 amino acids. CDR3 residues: CASSTSFEQYF. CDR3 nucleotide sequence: TGTGCCAGCAGTACAAGTTTCGAGCAGTACTTC.

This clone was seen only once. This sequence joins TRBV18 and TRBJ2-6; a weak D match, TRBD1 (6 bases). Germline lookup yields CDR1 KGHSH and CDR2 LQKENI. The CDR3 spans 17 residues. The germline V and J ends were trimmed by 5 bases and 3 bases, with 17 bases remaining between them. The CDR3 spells CASSGQTWWGGANVLTF. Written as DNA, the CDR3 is TGTGCCAGCTCAGGACAGACGTGGTGGGGTGGGGCCAACGTCCTGACTTTC.

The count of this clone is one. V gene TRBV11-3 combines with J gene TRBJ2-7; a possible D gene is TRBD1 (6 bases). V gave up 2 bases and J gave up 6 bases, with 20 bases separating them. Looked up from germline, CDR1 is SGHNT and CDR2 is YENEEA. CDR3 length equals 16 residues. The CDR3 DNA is TGTGCCAGCAGCTTATGGTCAGGGGACCGGGGAACCGAGCAGTACTTC. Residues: CASSLWSGDRGTEQYF. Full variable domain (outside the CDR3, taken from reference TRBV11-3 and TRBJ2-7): EAGVVQSPRYKIIEKKQPVAFWCNPISGHNTLYWYLQNLGQGPELLIRYENEEAVDDSQLPKDRFSAERLKGVDSTLKIQPAELGDSAVYLCASSLWSGDRGTEQYFGPGTRLTVT.

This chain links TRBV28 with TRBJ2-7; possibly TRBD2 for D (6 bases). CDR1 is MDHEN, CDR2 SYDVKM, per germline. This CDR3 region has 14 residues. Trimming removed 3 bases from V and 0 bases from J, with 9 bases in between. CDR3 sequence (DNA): TGTGCCAGCAGTTTCGCGGGGAGCTCCTACGAGCAGTACTTC. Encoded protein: CASSFAGSSYEQYF.

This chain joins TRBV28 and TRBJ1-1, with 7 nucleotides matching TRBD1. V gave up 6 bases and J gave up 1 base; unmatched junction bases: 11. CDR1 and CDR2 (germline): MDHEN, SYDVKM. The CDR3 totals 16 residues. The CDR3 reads CASSSSGAGGNTEAFF. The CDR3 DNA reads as TGTGCCAGCAGCTCTTCTGGGGCAGGGGGGAACACTGAAGCTTTCTTT.

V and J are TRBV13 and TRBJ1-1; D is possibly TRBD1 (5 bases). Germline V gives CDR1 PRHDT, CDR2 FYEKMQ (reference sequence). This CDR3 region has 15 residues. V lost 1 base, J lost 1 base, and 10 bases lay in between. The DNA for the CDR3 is TGTGCCAGCAGCTTAGTTTTGGGGCAGAACACTGAAGCTTTCTTT. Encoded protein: CASSLVLGQNTEAFF.

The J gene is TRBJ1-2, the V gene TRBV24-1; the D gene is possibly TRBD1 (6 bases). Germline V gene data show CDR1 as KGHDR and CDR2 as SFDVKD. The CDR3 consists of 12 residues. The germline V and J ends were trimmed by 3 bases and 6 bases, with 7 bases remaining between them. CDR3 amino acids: CATSDDRNGYTF. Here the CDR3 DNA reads TGTGCCACCAGTGATGACAGGAATGGCTACACCTTC.

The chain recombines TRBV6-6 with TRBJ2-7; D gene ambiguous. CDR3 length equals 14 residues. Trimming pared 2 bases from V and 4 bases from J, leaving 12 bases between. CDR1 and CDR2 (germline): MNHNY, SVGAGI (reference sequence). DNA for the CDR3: TGTGCCAGCAGTTACGCAACTACAAAGTACGAGCAGTACTTC. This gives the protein CASSYATTKYEQYF.

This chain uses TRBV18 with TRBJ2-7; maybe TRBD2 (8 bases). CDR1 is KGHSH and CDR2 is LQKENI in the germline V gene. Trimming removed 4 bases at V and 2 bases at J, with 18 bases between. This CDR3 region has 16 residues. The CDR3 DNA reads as TGTGCCAGCTCACGACAACCGGGAGGGGGCGCCTACGAGCAGTACTTC. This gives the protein CASSRQPGGGAYEQYF.

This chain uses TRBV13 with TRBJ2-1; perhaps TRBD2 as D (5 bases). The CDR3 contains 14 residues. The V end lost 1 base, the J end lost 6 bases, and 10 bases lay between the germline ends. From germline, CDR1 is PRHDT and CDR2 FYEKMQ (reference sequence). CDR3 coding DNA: TGTGCCAGCAGCTTAGAGCGGTTGCGCAATGAGCAGTTCTTC. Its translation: CASSLERLRNEQFF.